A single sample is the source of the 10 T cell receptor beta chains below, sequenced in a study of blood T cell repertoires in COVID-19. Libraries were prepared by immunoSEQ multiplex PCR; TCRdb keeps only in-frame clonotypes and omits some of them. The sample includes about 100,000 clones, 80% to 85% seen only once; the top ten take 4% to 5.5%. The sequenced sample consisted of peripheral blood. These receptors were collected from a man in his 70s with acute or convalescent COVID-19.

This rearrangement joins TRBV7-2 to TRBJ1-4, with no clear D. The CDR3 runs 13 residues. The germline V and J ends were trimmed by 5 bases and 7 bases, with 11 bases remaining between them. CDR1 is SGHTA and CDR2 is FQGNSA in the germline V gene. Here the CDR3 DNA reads TGTGCCAGCAGCCTTTCCAGGCGTGAAAAACTGTTTTTT. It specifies CASSLSRREKLFF.

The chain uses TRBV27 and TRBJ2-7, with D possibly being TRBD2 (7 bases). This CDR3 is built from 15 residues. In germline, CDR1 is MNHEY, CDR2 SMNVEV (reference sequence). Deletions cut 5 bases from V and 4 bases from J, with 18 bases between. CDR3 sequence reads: CASSTPGGPPYEQYF. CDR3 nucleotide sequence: TGTGCCAGCAGTACGCCCGGGGGGCCTCCTTACGAGCAGTACTTC.

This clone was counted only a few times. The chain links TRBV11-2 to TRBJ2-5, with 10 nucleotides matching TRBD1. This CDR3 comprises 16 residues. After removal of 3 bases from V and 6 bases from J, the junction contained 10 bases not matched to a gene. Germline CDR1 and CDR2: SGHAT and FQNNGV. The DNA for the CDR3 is TGTGCCAGCAGCTTCCCGCGACAGGGGGCAAGGAAGACCCAGTACTTC. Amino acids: CASSFPRQGARKTQYF.

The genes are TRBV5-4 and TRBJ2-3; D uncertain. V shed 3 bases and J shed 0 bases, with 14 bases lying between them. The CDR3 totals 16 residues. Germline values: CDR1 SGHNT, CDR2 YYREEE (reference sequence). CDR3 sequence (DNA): TGTGCCAGCAGCTGGGCAGGCCTTAAGAGCACAGATACGCAGTATTTT. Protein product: CASSWAGLKSTDTQYF.

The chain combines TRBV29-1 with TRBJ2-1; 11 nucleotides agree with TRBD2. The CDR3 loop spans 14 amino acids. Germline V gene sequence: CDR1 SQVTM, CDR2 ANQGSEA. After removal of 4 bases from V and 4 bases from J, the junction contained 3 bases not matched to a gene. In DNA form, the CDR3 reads TGCAGCGTTGGGACTAGCGGGTCTTACAATGAGCAGTTCTTC. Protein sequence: CSVGTSGSYNEQFF.

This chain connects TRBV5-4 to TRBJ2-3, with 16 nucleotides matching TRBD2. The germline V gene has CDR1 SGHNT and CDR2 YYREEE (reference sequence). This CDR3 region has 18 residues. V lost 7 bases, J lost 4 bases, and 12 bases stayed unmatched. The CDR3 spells CASSGTSGGVIFADTQYF. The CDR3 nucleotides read TGTGCCAGCTCCGGGACTAGCGGGGGGGTCATTTTTGCAGATACGCAGTATTTT.

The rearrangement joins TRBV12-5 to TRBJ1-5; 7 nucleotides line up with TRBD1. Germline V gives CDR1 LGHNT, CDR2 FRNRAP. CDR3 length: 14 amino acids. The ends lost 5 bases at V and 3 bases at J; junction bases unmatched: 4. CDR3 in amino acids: CASGTGADNQPQHF. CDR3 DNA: TGTGCTAGTGGTACAGGGGCCGACAATCAGCCCCAGCATTTT. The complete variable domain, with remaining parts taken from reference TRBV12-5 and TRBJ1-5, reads DARVTQTPRHKVTEMGQEVTMRCQPILGHNTVFWYRQTMMQGLELLAYFRNRAPLDDSGMPKDRFSAEMPDATLATLKIQPSEPRDSAVYFCASGTGADNQPQHFGDGTRLSIL.

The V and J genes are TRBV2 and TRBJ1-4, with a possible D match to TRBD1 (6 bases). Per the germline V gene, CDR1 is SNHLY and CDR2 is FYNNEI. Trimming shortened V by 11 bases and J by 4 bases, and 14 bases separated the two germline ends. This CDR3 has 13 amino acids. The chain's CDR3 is CASNGQHNEKLFF. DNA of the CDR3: TGTGCCTCCAACGGACAGCATAATGAAAAACTGTTTTTT.

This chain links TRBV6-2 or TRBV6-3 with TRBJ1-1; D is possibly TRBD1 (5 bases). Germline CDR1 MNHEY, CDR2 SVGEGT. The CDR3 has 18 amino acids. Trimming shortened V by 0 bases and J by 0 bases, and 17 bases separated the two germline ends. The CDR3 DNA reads TGTGCCAGCAGTTACTCGGGGCTGGGAAGAAGGGTGAACACTGAAGCTTTCTTT. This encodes CASSYSGLGRRVNTEAFF.

DNA for the CDR3: TGTGCCAGCTCCCTCGGTTCCAATCAGCCCCAGCATTTT. Protein sequence: CASSLGSNQPQHF. The V and J genes are TRBV12-3 or TRBV12-4 and TRBJ1-5, with D unresolved. The V gene lost 8 bases and the J gene lost 3 bases, with 11 bases spanning the gap. The CDR3 has 13 residues.